The next 27 T cell receptor beta chains were all read from a single sample in a study of low-dose radiotherapy and immunotherapy resistance in tumors. Time point meaning: before trial treatment. First-strand cDNA relied on TRAV- and TRBV-specific primers spanning alpha and beta chains. The authors ran 15 to 20 PCR cycles to amplify TCRs with a constant-region primer and V-primer adapter. One entry per CDR3 protein results from TCRdb running MiXCR on the reads. Of around 99,000 distinct CDR3 sequences in the sample, 9.4% were seen once. The sample consisted of PBMCs, taken before treatment. The receptors here all came from a male donor with prostate cancer.

This clonotype was seen many times. The chain has TRBV4-1 and TRBJ1-1; no clear D gene. The germline CDR1 and CDR2 sequences are MGHRA and YSYEKL. CDR3 length: 14 residues. V was trimmed by 4 bases and J by 4 bases, leaving 13 bases between them. The DNA for the CDR3 is TGCGCCAGCAGCCCACCGAACCCGACCACTGAAGCTTTCTTT. Its translation: CASSPPNPTTEAFF.

This clonotype was seen ten or more times. The chain links TRBV3-1 to TRBJ2-3, with 11 bases that match TRBD2. The CDR3 is 17 amino acids. Trimming removed 0 bases from V and 2 bases from J; junction bases left unmatched: 4. Germline CDR1 reads LGHDT; CDR2 reads YNNKEL (reference sequence). CDR3: CASSQDRTSGSTDTQYF. The DNA of the CDR3 is TGTGCCAGCAGCCAAGATAGGACTAGCGGGTCCACAGATACGCAGTATTTT.

Of note for this clonotype: One end of the junction varies from germline; a read error may be responsible. The chain employs TRBV3-1 and TRBJ2-7; D is unresolved. CDR1 LGHDT and CDR2 YNNKEL come from the germline V gene (reference sequence). CDR3 size: 15 residues. The CDR3 nucleotides read TGTGCCAGCAGCCAATCAGTCGGCAAATCCTACGAGCAGTGCTTC. Translating it yields CASSQSVGKSYEQCF.

The rearrangement joins TRBV13 to TRBJ2-7; 8 bases fit TRBD1. V was clipped by 6 bases and J by 4 bases; unmatched bases: 11. Germline V lookup: CDR1 PRHDT, CDR2 FYEKMQ (reference sequence). The CDR3 extends over 15 amino acids. The CDR3 DNA sequence: TGTGCCAGCAGAGAACGGGACAGGCTAGGTTACGAGCAGTACTTC. Protein: CASRERDRLGYEQYF.

This clonotype was seen at least ten times. The chain has TRBV7-9 and TRBJ1-3; maybe TRBD1 (6 bases). The CDR3 length is 14 residues. V lost 5 bases and J 4 bases, leaving 12 bases between the germline ends. From germline, CDR1 is SEHNR and CDR2 FQNEAQ (reference sequence). In DNA form, the CDR3 reads TGTGCCAGCAGCCCCGAGGGGGGCGGAAACACCATATATTTT. Amino acid sequence: CASSPEGGGNTIYF.

This clonotype was picked up many times. The V call is TRBV3-1, the J call TRBJ2-7; D gene uncertain. The CDR3 runs 16 residues. The V gene lost 1 base and the J gene lost 0 bases, with 13 bases spanning the gap. CDR1 LGHDT and CDR2 YNNKEL come from the germline V gene (reference sequence). This CDR3 is CASSQARSIFSYEQYF. CDR3 DNA sequence: TGTGCCAGCAGCCAAGCAAGATCGATTTTCTCCTACGAGCAGTACTTC.

This clonotype was seen repeatedly, ten times or more. V usage is TRBV28 and J usage is TRBJ1-6; D is perhaps TRBD1 (5 bases). The V gene lost 7 bases and the J gene lost 7 bases, with 11 bases spanning the gap. CDR1 and CDR2 (germline): MDHEN, SYDVKM. The CDR3 length is 13 residues. Here the CDR3 reads CASNSPGNSPLHF. DNA of the CDR3: TGTGCCAGCAATTCGCCAGGGAATTCACCCCTCCACTTT.

The table lists this clonotype with a few counts. This chain uses TRBV11-2 with TRBJ1-1; 8 bases agree with TRBD1. J was trimmed by 6 bases and V by 5 bases; bases with no gene match: 5. The germline V gene encodes CDR1 SGHAT and CDR2 FQNNGV. This CDR3 region has 13 residues. CDR3 protein: CASSTHRGSEAFF. CDR3 coding DNA: TGTGCCAGCAGCACGCACAGGGGGTCTGAAGCTTTCTTT. The full variable domain, rest sourced from reference TRBV11-2 and TRBJ1-1, is EAGVAQSPRYKIIEKRQSVAFWCNPISGHATLYWYQQILGQGPKLLIQFQNNGVVDDSQLPKDRFSAERLKGVDSTLKIQPAKLEDSAVYLCASSTHRGSEAFFGQGTRLTVV.

The table lists this clonotype with many counts. The CDR3 DNA reads TGTGCCAGTAGTCGACTCAGCGGGACTTCCTACAATGAGCAGTTCTTC. As protein: CASSRLSGTSYNEQFF. This chain uses TRBV19 with TRBJ2-1, with TRBD2 identical over 7 bases. With 5 bases clipped from V and 1 base from J, the junction kept 8 bases outside the gene matches. Germline lookup yields CDR1 LNHDA and CDR2 SQIVND (reference sequence). The CDR3 sequence is 16 residues long.

The table lists this clonotype with many counts. This chain links TRBV19 with TRBJ2-5; D not certain. There are 16 residues in the CDR3. The germline CDR1 and CDR2 sequences are LNHDA and SQIVND (reference sequence). V was shortened by 0 bases and J by 4 bases, with 15 bases between the two germline ends. The CDR3 DNA reads TGTGCCAGTAGTATAGATAAGGAGACCGCACCAGAGACCCAGTACTTC. Translated, it gives CASSIDKETAPETQYF.

This clonotype was detected many times. The chain links TRBV5-6 to TRBJ2-7, with 7 bases identical to TRBD1. Germline assignment: CDR1 SGHDT and CDR2 YYEEEE. This CDR3 region has 16 residues. Trimming cost V 1 base and J 2 bases; bases outside gene matches: 9. Here the CDR3 DNA reads TGTGCCAGCAGCTTGTTCGTGAGACAGGGCCCCTACGAGCAGTACTTC. Translated, it gives CASSLFVRQGPYEQYF.

Many counts were recorded for this clonotype. This chain connects TRBV25-1 to TRBJ2-1, with 7 nucleotides matching TRBD1. This CDR3 spans 16 amino acids. With V trimmed by 6 bases and J by 1 base, 9 bases remained unmatched. The germline CDR1 and CDR2 sequences are MGHDK and SYGVNS. The CDR3 DNA reads TGTGCCAGCAGGGACGGGGACAGAGGTTCCTACAATGAGCAGTTCTTC. This translates into CASRDGDRGSYNEQFF. Together with reference TRBV25-1 and TRBJ2-1, the CDR3 gives the full variable domain: EADIYQTPRYLVIGTGKKITLECSQTMGHDKMYWYQQDPGMELHLIHYSYGVNSTEKGDLSSESTVSRIRTEHFPLTLESARPSHTSQYLCASRDGDRGSYNEQFFGPGTRLTVL.

Comments on this clonotype: No DNA is shown, since the ends of the CDR3 on it are uncertain; the CDR3 is the one TCRdb lists. The genes are TRBV5-4 and TRBJ2-2. 17 amino acids form the CDR3, both terminal residues included. Germline V gene data show CDR1 as SGHNT and CDR2 as YYREEE (reference sequence). The CDR3 here is CASSLEGGSEHRGAVFF.

This clonotype was observed many times. The V and J genes are TRBV6-2 or TRBV6-3 and TRBJ2-7; a weak D match, TRBD1 (6 bases). V dropped 5 bases and J dropped 5 bases, with 25 bases sitting between them. From germline, CDR1 is MNHEY and CDR2 SVGEGT. This CDR3 is 17 amino acids long. CDR3: CASSQSYGTPARDEQYF. DNA of the CDR3: TGTGCCAGCAGTCAATCTTACGGGACACCGGCGAGGGACGAGCAGTACTTC.

In this sample, this clonotype turned up many times. The V and J genes are TRBV28 and TRBJ2-7, with D unclear. V was shortened by 2 bases and J by 3 bases, with 5 bases between the two germline ends. The CDR3 totals 12 residues. In germline, CDR1 is MDHEN, CDR2 SYDVKM. In DNA, the CDR3 is TGTGCCAGCAGTTTAGCAAGCTACGAGCAGTACTTC. Amino acid sequence: CASSLASYEQYF. Full variable domain (rest looked up from reference TRBV28 and TRBJ2-7): DVKVTQSSRYLVKRTGEKVFLECVQDMDHENMFWYRQDPGLGLRLIYFSYDVKMKEKGDIPEGYSVSREKKERFSLILESASTNQTSMYLCASSLASYEQYFGPGTRLTVT.

J is TRBJ2-1 and V is TRBV2; the D gene is possibly TRBD2 (6 bases). CDR3 length: 15 residues. V was shortened by 8 bases and J by 3 bases, with 17 bases between the two germline ends. In germline, CDR1 is SNHLY, CDR2 FYNNEI. CDR3 nucleotides: TGTGCCAGCGGGGAGGATGGGAGTAGCTACAATGAGCAGTTCTTC. It codes for CASGEDGSSYNEQFF.

This clonotype was recorded only once. A far larger clone is a single base away, which makes a read error likely. The chain uses TRBV6-2 or TRBV6-3 and TRBJ2-7, with 9 nucleotides matching TRBD2. This CDR3 spans 14 amino acids. The V and J ends lost 8 bases and 0 bases, in that order; junction bases with no gene match: 5. The germline gives CDR1 MNHEY, CDR2 SVGEGT. CDR3 sequence: CASGGGRASYEQYF. CDR3 nucleotides: TGTGCCAGCGGGGGCGGGAGGGCCTCCTACGAGCAGTACTTC.

This clonotype was found many times. The gene calls are TRBV5-8 and TRBJ2-5; the match to TRBD2 covers 13 bases. The CDR3 consists of 17 residues. Germline CDR1 is SGHTS and CDR2 is YDEGEE. V was pared by 2 bases and J by 2 bases, with 6 bases of the junction left unmatched. The CDR3 region is CASSFTGLAGAQETQYF. CDR3 nucleotides: TGTGCCAGCAGCTTCACTGGACTAGCGGGAGCACAAGAGACCCAGTACTTC.

This clonotype occurred many times. This chain links TRBV7-6 with TRBJ2-1; 10 nucleotides match TRBD2. The V gene's germline CDR1 is SGHVS and CDR2 FNYEAQ. V lost 2 bases to trimming and J lost 1 base; unmatched junction nucleotides: 5. The CDR3 has 17 amino acids. The CDR3 bases are TGTGCCAGCAGCTTAAGGACTAGCGGCTATTCCTACAATGAGCAGTTCTTC. It specifies CASSLRTSGYSYNEQFF.

This clonotype was picked up a small number of times. V gene TRBV7-2 combines with J gene TRBJ1-1, with TRBD1 identical over 8 bases. Trimming took 6 bases from V and 4 from J; bases not matched to a gene: 7. Germline V gene sequence: CDR1 SGHTA, CDR2 FQGNSA. This CDR3 contains 14 residues. The chain's CDR3 is CASSSQGASTEAFF. The CDR3 nucleotides are TGTGCCAGCAGTTCGCAGGGGGCGTCCACTGAAGCTTTCTTT. The full variable domain, its missing parts supplied by reference TRBV7-2 and TRBJ1-1, is GAGVSQSPSNKVTEKGKDVELRCDPISGHTALYWYRQSLGQGLEFLIYFQGNSAPDKSGLPSDRFSAERTGGSVSTLTIQRTQQEDSAVYLCASSSQGASTEAFFGQGTRLTVV.

Details on this clonotype: A read error is likely here: a far larger clone is one base away. The CDR3 reads CSVDFGLASNEQYF. In DNA form, the CDR3 reads TGCAGCGTTGACTTTGGACTAGCGAGCAATGAGCAGTACTTC. The rearrangement uses TRBV29-1 and TRBJ2-7, with 9 bases that match TRBD2. This CDR3 has 14 amino acids. Germline V gene sequence: CDR1 SQVTM, CDR2 ANQGSEA. V shed 3 bases, J shed 7 bases, and the junction held 10 bases outside the gene matches.

This clonotype was observed many times. V is TRBV24-1 and J is TRBJ2-1, with a weak D call TRBD1 (6 bases). The CDR3 consists of 14 residues. Germline V lookup: CDR1 KGHDR, CDR2 SFDVKD. V was shortened by 5 bases and J by 3 bases, with 10 bases between the two germline ends. The DNA for the CDR3 is TGTGCCACCAGTGGACAGGCCTTCTACAATGAGCAGTTCTTC. The encoded protein is CATSGQAFYNEQFF.

Ten or more counts support this clonotype. The chain links TRBV7-2 to TRBJ2-3; D is undetermined. This CDR3 spans 12 amino acids. Trimming shortened V by 3 bases and J by 6 bases, and 7 bases separated the two germline ends. Looked up from germline, CDR1 is SGHTA and CDR2 is FQGNSA. CDR3 amino acids: CASSFVTDTQYF. The CDR3, as DNA: TGTGCCAGCAGCTTTGTTACGGATACGCAGTATTTT.

This clonotype was recorded many times. The chain employs TRBV27 and TRBJ2-1; 12 nucleotides align to TRBD2. CDR3 length: 18 amino acids. The germline gives CDR1 MNHEY, CDR2 SMNVEV (reference sequence). Trimming removed 3 bases from V and 4 bases from J; junction bases left unmatched: 10. The chain's CDR3 is CASSFRTSGNRFYNEQFF. The CDR3 DNA reads TGTGCCAGCAGTTTCCGGACTAGCGGGAATAGATTTTACAATGAGCAGTTCTTC.

This clonotype was seen ten or more times. V is TRBV7-3 and J is TRBJ2-3; either TRBD1 or TRBD2 may supply D (6 bases each). Trimming left V 7 bases short and J 2 bases short, with 28 bases between. The CDR3 runs to 19 residues. CDR1 is SGHTA, CDR2 FQGTGA, per germline. In nucleotides, the CDR3 is TGTGCCAGCACGGGGGCGGGTGGGGCAGGAGGTCCCCACACAGATACGCAGTATTTT. It specifies CASTGAGGAGGPHTDTQYF.

This clonotype occurred many times. The rearrangement uses TRBV28 and TRBJ1-1; D may be TRBD1 (5 bases). Germline CDR1 is MDHEN and CDR2 is SYDVKM. V was clipped by 3 bases and J by 3 bases, with 11 bases between them. There are 14 residues in the CDR3. The CDR3 DNA reads TGTGCCAGCAGTTTGCCCGGGACCTACACTGAAGCTTTCTTT. Its protein product is CASSLPGTYTEAFF.

The chain links TRBV20-1 to TRBJ2-1, with D unclear. The V gene lost 2 bases and the J gene lost 4 bases, with 6 bases spanning the gap. The CDR3 runs 12 residues. The germline gives CDR1 DFQATT, CDR2 SNEGSKA (reference sequence). The CDR3 bases are TGCAGTGCTAGACACGCATACAATGAGCAGTTCTTC. This gives the protein CSARHAYNEQFF.